The 24 T cell receptor beta chains reported below all come from one sample, sequenced in a study of T cell responses to AZD1222 COVID-19 vaccine. TCRdb's table, derived via immunoSEQ multiplex PCR, lists solely in-frame clones and lacks some. The table shows about 130,000 clones, with 80% to 90% occurring only once. The specimen comprised peripheral blood, sampled on day 0 of AZD1222 vaccination. All receptors come from an adult in good health.

The chain employs TRBV20-1 and TRBJ1-1; D is ambiguous. The CDR3 consists of 11 residues. Between the trimmed V and J ends, which lost 3 bases and 0 bases, there was a span of 2 bases. Germline-derived CDR1 and CDR2 are DFQATT and SNEGSKA (reference sequence). The chain's CDR3 is CSARLNTEAFF. In DNA form, the CDR3 reads TGCAGTGCTAGGCTGAACACTGAAGCTTTCTTT.

The gene calls are TRBV18 and TRBJ1-6; TRBD1 is a possible D gene (6 bases). Germline CDR1 KGHSH, CDR2 LQKENI. This CDR3 region has 16 residues. V shed 6 bases and J shed 8 bases, with 20 bases lying between them. As DNA, the CDR3 is TGTGCCAGCTCCCCCAGGACAGATCCCGCGGATTCACCCCTCCACTTT. It specifies CASSPRTDPADSPLHF.

The chain carries TRBV5-4 and TRBJ2-2; TRBD1 agrees at 9 bases. Germline loops: CDR1 SGHNT, CDR2 YYREEE (reference sequence). The CDR3 is made up of 15 amino acids. Losses at the gene ends were 6 bases for V and 4 bases for J; bases not matched to a gene: 7. The CDR3 bases are TGTGCCAGCATGCTGGGGACAGGGCCCACCGGGGAGCTGTTTTTT. Its protein is CASMLGTGPTGELFF.

In nucleotides, the CDR3 is TGTGCCAGCAGTCGCACCGGACAGGGACTAGATGGCTACACCTTC. Translated, it gives CASSRTGQGLDGYTF. V usage is TRBV28 and J usage is TRBJ1-2; 8 bases match TRBD1. The junction had 11 bases not matched to a gene; V was cut back by 5 bases and J by 6 bases. Germline V gives CDR1 MDHEN, CDR2 SYDVKM. This CDR3 has 15 amino acids.

V gene TRBV11-3 combines with J gene TRBJ1-2; D gene uncertain. The V and J ends lost 3 bases and 4 bases respectively, with 9 bases between them. Per the germline V gene, CDR1 is SGHNT and CDR2 is YENEEA. The CDR3 extends over 13 amino acids. The CDR3 region is CASSLGTVYGYTF. CDR3 coding DNA: TGTGCCAGCAGCTTGGGAACAGTCTATGGCTACACCTTC.

The chain recombines TRBV6-6 with TRBJ1-1, with a weak D call TRBD1 (5 bases). The CDR3 covers 14 residues. The germline V gene encodes CDR1 MNHNY and CDR2 SVGAGI (reference sequence). Trimming cost V 2 bases and J 5 bases, with 12 bases left between them. The chain's CDR3 is CASSYRDRGTEAFF. CDR3 bases: TGTGCCAGCAGTTACAGGGACCGCGGGACTGAAGCTTTCTTT.

The V gene is TRBV7-2, the J gene TRBJ1-1, with D hard to call. CDR1 is SGHTA, CDR2 FQGNSA, per germline. Trimming took off 6 bases at V and 0 bases at J, with 17 bases between the two ends. There are 16 residues in the CDR3. The CDR3 DNA sequence: TGTGCCAGCAGTAGGAGTACCCGTCTAATGAACACTGAAGCTTTCTTT. This codes for CASSRSTRLMNTEAFF.

The chain joins TRBV5-1 to TRBJ1-6, with D unresolved. Trimming pared 3 bases from V and 0 bases from J, leaving 16 bases between. Germline V lookup: CDR1 SGHRS, CDR2 YFSETQ. The CDR3 is 18 amino acids. The CDR3 sequence: CASSSFPTDSSYNSPLHF. In DNA, the CDR3 is TGCGCCAGCAGCTCCTTCCCGACTGATAGCTCCTATAATTCACCCCTCCACTTT.

This sequence joins TRBV27 and TRBJ2-1; D is perhaps TRBD1 (6 bases). V lost 2 bases and J lost 1, with 12 bases in between. The CDR3 contains 16 residues. The germline V gene has CDR1 MNHEY and CDR2 SMNVEV (reference sequence). CDR3 in DNA: TGTGCCAGCAGTTTAGAGGGAAGGGGGTCCTACAATGAGCAGTTCTTC. Protein: CASSLEGRGSYNEQFF.

This chain joins TRBV4-1 and TRBJ2-5, with 7 nucleotides matching TRBD2. The V gene's germline CDR1 is MGHRA and CDR2 YSYEKL. V dropped 1 base and J dropped 5; count of bases not matched to a gene: 7. The CDR3 spans 15 residues. In nucleotides, the CDR3 is TGCGCCAGCAGCCAAGTAAGCGGGGCCGGGGAGACCCAGTACTTC. Translating it yields CASSQVSGAGETQYF.

The rearrangement joins TRBV6-9 to TRBJ1-5; a possible D gene is TRBD1 (6 bases). Germline CDR1 is MNHGY and CDR2 is SVAAGI. The CDR3 is 15 amino acids. Trimming removed 7 bases from V and 5 bases from J, with 18 bases in between. DNA for the CDR3: TGTGCCAGCAACATAATCGGCAGGGGAGATCAGCCCCAGCATTTT. It specifies CASNIIGRGDQPQHF.

The chain carries TRBV19 and TRBJ1-1, with D perhaps TRBD1 (5 bases). CDR1 LNHDA and CDR2 SQIVND come from the germline V gene (reference sequence). Trimming left V 3 bases short and J 1 base short, with 15 bases between. This CDR3 comprises 16 residues. In DNA, the CDR3 is TGTGCCAGTAGTATCGGGACGGGACTCAAGAACACTGAAGCTTTCTTT. This translates into CASSIGTGLKNTEAFF.

The CDR3 nucleotides read TGCGCCAGCAGTGAGTCTAGAGTCGGGCTCTACAATGAGCAGTTCTTC. Its protein product is CASSESRVGLYNEQFF. The rearrangement uses TRBV10-1 and TRBJ2-1; D gene unclear. The CDR3 sequence is 16 residues long. Per germline, CDR1 WNHNN and CDR2 SYGVQD (reference sequence). V lost 0 bases to trimming and J lost 3 bases, with 12 bases between them.

The chain combines TRBV3-1 (or the pseudogene TRBV3-2) with TRBJ2-1, with TRBD2 as a possible D gene (7 bases). Per the germline V gene, CDR1 is LGHDT and CDR2 is YNNKEL (reference sequence). The length of the CDR3 is 18 residues. Trimming shortened V by 4 bases and J by 0 bases, and 19 bases separated the two germline ends. The chain's CDR3 is CASSRLGGASSSYNEQFF. The CDR3 nucleotides read TGTGCCAGCAGCCGACTGGGGGGGGCGTCGAGCTCCTACAATGAGCAGTTCTTC.

Details on this clone: Other DNA sequences in the same sample also yield this CDR3. The chain couples TRBV5-4 to TRBJ1-2, with 8 bases matching TRBD1. The CDR3 runs to 16 residues. Germline lookup yields CDR1 SGHNT and CDR2 YYREEE (reference sequence). V was pared by 0 bases and J by 5 bases, with 9 bases of the junction left unmatched. In DNA form, the CDR3 reads TGTGCCAGCAGCTTGGCTGGCAGGGGGCAACCTTATGGCTACACCTTC. Its translation is CASSLAGRGQPYGYTF. The whole variable domain, filled in from reference TRBV5-4 and TRBJ1-2, reads ETGVTQSPTHLIKTRGQQVTLRCSSQSGHNTVSWYQQALGQGPQFIFQYYREEENGRGNFPPRFSGLQFPNYSSELNVNALELDDSALYLCASSLAGRGQPYGYTFGSGTRLTVV.

This sequence joins TRBV27 and TRBJ2-2, with D hard to call. Trimming took off 2 bases at V and 6 bases at J, with 16 bases between the two ends. The CDR3 totals 16 residues. In germline, CDR1 is MNHEY, CDR2 SMNVEV (reference sequence). CDR3 in DNA: TGTGCCAGCAGTTTAACCTTATCGGGCTGGTCCGGGGAGCTGTTTTTT. The encoded protein is CASSLTLSGWSGELFF.

This clone turned up a few times. The rearrangement joins TRBV30 to TRBJ2-7, with D unresolved. This CDR3 is built from 11 residues. The V and J ends lost 5 bases and 3 bases respectively, with 8 bases between them. The germline gives CDR1 GTSNPN, CDR2 SVGIG (reference sequence). CDR3 in amino acids: CAWSSNYEQYF. In DNA form, the CDR3 reads TGTGCCTGGTCCTCCAACTACGAGCAGTACTTC. Looking up the rest from reference TRBV30 and TRBJ2-7 gives the full variable domain: SQTIHQWPATLVQPVGSPLSLECTVEGTSNPNLYWYRQAAGRGLQLLFYSVGIGQISSEVPQNLSASRPQDRQFILSSKKLLLSDSGFYLCAWSSNYEQYFGPGTRLTVT.

V gene TRBV7-2 combines with J gene TRBJ2-7; TRBD1 agrees at 10 bases. The V segment lost 5 bases and the J segment 6 bases; nucleotides outside the gene matches: 7. The CDR3 extends over 14 amino acids. Germline loops: CDR1 SGHTA, CDR2 FQGNSA. CDR3 residues: CASSPDRGRVEQYF. The CDR3 DNA reads as TGTGCCAGCAGCCCCGACAGGGGGCGGGTCGAGCAGTACTTC.

The V gene is TRBV19, the J gene TRBJ1-4; D is ambiguous. Germline CDR1 and CDR2: LNHDA and SQIVND (reference sequence). The CDR3 loop spans 14 amino acids. Between the trimmed V and J ends, which lost 2 bases and 0 bases, there was a span of 4 bases. The CDR3 spells CASSISATNEKLFF. The CDR3 coding sequence is TGTGCCAGTAGTATAAGTGCAACTAATGAAAAACTGTTTTTT. The entire variable domain, with the rest obtained from reference TRBV19 and TRBJ1-4, is as follows: DGGITQSPKYLFRKEGQNVTLSCEQNLNHDAMYWYRQDPGQGLRLIYYSQIVNDFQKGDIAEGYSVSREKKESFPLTVTSAQKNPTAFYLCASSISATNEKLFFGSGTQLSVL.

V gene TRBV24-1 combines with J gene TRBJ2-3; D gene unclear. CDR1 is KGHDR and CDR2 is SFDVKD in the germline V gene. V was clipped by 3 bases and J by 9 bases, with 12 bases between them. The CDR3 spans 13 residues. The CDR3 DNA reads TGTGCCACCAGTGATGGCTCTATCTTCACGCAGTATTTT. This gives the protein CATSDGSIFTQYF.

The chain is built from TRBV5-8 and TRBJ1-2; no clear D gene. Trimming left V 0 bases short and J 4 bases short, with 10 bases between. Per germline, CDR1 SGHTS and CDR2 YDEGEE. CDR3 length: 14 amino acids. The CDR3 here is CASSLVLQSYGYTF. DNA for the CDR3: TGTGCCAGCAGCTTGGTTTTACAGAGCTATGGCTACACCTTC.

The chain is built from TRBV6-5 and TRBJ1-1, with 8 bases lining up with TRBD1. The CDR3 has 12 residues. Looked up from germline, CDR1 is MNHEY and CDR2 is SVGAGI. V trimming: 5 bases; J trimming: 7 bases; junction bases outside the gene matches: 3. CDR3: CASSRQGREAFF. The CDR3 region has the DNA TGTGCCAGCAGTCGACAGGGGCGTGAAGCTTTCTTT.

The chain couples TRBV4-3 to TRBJ2-7, with 7 bases that match TRBD1. V shed 6 bases and J 1 base; nucleotides not matched to a gene: 6. The CDR3 is made up of 14 amino acids. Germline CDR1 is LGHNA and CDR2 is YSLEER. As DNA, the CDR3 is TGCGCCAGCAGTCCACAGGGGTCGTCCTACGAGCAGTACTTC. Residues: CASSPQGSSYEQYF.

This chain connects TRBV27 to TRBJ1-1; no clear D gene. V was cut by 3 bases and J by 4 bases, with 15 bases left in between. The CDR3 is 15 amino acids. Per the germline V gene, CDR1 is MNHEY and CDR2 is SMNVEV (reference sequence). Here the CDR3 reads CASSFLSTVGTEAFF. CDR3 in DNA: TGTGCCAGCAGTTTCCTTAGCACTGTAGGCACTGAAGCTTTCTTT.